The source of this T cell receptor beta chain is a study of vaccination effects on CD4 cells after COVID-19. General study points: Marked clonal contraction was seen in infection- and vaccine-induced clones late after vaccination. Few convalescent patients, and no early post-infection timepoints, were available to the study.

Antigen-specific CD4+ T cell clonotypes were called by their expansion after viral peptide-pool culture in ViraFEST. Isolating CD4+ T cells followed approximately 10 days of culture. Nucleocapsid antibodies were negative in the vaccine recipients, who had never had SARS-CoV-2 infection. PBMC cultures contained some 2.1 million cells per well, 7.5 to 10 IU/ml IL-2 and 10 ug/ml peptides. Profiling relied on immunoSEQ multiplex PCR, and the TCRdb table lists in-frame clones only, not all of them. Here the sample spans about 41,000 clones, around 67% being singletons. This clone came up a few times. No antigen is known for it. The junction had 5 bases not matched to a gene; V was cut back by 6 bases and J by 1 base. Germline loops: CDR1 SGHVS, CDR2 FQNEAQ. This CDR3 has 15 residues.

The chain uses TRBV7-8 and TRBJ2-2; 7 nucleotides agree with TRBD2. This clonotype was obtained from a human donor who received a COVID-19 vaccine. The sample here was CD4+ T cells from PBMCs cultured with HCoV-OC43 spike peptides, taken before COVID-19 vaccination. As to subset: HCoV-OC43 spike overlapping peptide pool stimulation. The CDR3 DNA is TGTGCCAGCAGACTTGAGCGGGAGAACACCGGGGAGCTGTTTTTT. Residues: CASRLERENTGELFF.